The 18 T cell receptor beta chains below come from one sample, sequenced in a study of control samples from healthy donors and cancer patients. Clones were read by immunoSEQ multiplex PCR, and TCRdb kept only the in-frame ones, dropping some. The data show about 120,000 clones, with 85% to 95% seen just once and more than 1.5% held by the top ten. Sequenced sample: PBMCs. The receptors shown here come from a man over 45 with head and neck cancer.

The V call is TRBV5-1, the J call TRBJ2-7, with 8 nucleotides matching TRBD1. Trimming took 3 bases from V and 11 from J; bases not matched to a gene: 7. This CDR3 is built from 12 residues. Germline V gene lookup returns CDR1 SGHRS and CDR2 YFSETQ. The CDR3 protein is CASSSGQVRKYF. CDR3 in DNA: TGCGCCAGCAGCTCGGGACAGGTGAGGAAGTACTTC.

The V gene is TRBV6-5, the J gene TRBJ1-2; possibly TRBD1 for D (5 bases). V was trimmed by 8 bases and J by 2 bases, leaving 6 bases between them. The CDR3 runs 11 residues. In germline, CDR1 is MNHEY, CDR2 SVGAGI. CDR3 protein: CASRGNYGYTF. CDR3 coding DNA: TGTGCCAGCCGGGGGAACTATGGCTACACCTTC.

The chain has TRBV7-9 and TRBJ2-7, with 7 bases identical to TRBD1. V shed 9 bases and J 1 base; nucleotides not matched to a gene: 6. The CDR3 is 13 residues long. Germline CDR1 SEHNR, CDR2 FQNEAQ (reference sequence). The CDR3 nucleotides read TGTGCCAGTCGACAGGGCACTTCCTACGAGCAGTACTTC. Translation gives CASRQGTSYEQYF.

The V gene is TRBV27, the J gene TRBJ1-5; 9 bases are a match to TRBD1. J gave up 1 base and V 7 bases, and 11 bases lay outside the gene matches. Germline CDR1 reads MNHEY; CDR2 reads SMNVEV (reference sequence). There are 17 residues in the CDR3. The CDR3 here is CASTKPDRGQSNQPQHF. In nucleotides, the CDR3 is TGTGCCAGCACCAAACCGGACAGGGGTCAAAGCAATCAGCCCCAGCATTTT.

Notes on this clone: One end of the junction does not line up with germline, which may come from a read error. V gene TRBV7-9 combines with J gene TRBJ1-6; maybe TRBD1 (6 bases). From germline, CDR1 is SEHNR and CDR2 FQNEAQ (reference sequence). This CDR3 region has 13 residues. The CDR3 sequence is CASSPAPSGTKDF. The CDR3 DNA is TGTGCCAGCAGCCCCGCCCCCAGCGGGACAAAGGACTTT. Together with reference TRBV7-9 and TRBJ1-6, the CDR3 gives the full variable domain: DTGVSQNPRHKITKRGQNVTFRCDPISEHNRLYWYRQTLGQGPEFLTYFQNEAQLEKSRLLSDRFSAERPKGSFSTLEIQRTEQGDSAMYLCASSPAPSGTKDFGNGTRLTVT.

The CDR3 coding sequence is TGTGCCAGCAGCTTAGCCCTAGGAACTGAAGCTTTCTTT. Its translation: CASSLALGTEAFF. J is TRBJ1-1 and V is TRBV7-9; D remains unclear. Germline CDR1 is SEHNR and CDR2 is FQNEAQ (reference sequence). Deletions cut 0 bases from V and 5 bases from J, with 7 bases between. The CDR3 sequence is 13 residues long. Using reference TRBV7-9 and TRBJ1-1 for the parts outside the CDR3, the full variable domain is DTGVSQNPRHKITKRGQNVTFRCDPISEHNRLYWYRQTLGQGPEFLTYFQNEAQLEKSRLLSDRFSAERPKGSFSTLEIQRTEQGDSAMYLCASSLALGTEAFFGQGTRLTVV.

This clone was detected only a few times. For the CDR3, the DNA is TGTGCCAGCAGCCCGAGGAGAGCGGGGTTTCTCGACGAGCAGTACTTC. Translated: CASSPRRAGFLDEQYF. The V call is TRBV7-2, the J call TRBJ2-7, with 7 bases aligning to TRBD2. The CDR3 contains 16 residues. Germline loops: CDR1 SGHTA, CDR2 FQGNSA. V lost 5 bases and J lost 5; bases outside the gene matches: 15.

The chain's CDR3 is CASSLGGRGYNEQFF. CDR3 sequence (DNA): TGTGCCAGCAGCCTAGGGGGCAGGGGATACAATGAGCAGTTCTTC. The rearrangement uses TRBV7-3 and TRBJ2-1; 7 bases are a match to TRBD1. From germline, CDR1 is SGHTA and CDR2 FQGTGA. The CDR3 has 15 amino acids. V was pared by 5 bases and J by 4 bases, with 8 bases of the junction left unmatched.

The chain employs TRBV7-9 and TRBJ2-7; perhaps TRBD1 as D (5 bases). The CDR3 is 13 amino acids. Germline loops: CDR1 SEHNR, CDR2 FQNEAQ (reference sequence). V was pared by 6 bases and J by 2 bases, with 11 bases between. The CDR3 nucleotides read TGTGCCAGCAGTCGACAGAGCGCCTACGAGCAGTACTTC. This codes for CASSRQSAYEQYF.

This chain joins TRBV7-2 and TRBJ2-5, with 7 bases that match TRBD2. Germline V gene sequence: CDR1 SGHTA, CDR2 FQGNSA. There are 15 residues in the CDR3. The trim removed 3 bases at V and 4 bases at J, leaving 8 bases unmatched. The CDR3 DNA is TGTGCCAGCAGCTTGAAACGGGGGGAGAGAGAGACCCAGTACTTC. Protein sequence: CASSLKRGERETQYF.

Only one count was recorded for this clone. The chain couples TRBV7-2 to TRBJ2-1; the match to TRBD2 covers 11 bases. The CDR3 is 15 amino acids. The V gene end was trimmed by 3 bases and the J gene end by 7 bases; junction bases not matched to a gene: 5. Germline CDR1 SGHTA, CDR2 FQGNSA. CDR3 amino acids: CASSFSGGASNEQFF. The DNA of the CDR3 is TGTGCCAGCAGCTTTAGCGGGGGGGCCTCTAATGAGCAGTTCTTC.

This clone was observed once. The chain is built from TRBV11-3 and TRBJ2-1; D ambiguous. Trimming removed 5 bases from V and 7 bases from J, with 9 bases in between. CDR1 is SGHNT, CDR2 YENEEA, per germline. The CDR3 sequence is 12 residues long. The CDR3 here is CASSHWGNEQFF. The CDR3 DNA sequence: TGTGCCAGCAGCCACTGGGGAAATGAGCAGTTCTTC.

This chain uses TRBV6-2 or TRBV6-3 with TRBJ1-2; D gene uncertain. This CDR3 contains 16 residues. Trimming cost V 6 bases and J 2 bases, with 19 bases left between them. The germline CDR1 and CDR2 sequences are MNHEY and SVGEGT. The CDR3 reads CASSSDSSGPNYGYTF. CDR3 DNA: TGTGCCAGCAGCTCGGACTCCTCGGGCCCCAACTATGGCTACACCTTC.

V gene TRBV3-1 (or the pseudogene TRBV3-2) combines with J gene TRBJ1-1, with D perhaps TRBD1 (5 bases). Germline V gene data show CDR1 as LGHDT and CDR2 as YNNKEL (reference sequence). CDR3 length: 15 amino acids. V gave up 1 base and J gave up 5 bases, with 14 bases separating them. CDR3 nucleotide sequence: TGTGCCAGCAGCCAAGCGGCGGGTAAGGGGACTGAAGCTTTCTTT. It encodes CASSQAAGKGTEAFF.

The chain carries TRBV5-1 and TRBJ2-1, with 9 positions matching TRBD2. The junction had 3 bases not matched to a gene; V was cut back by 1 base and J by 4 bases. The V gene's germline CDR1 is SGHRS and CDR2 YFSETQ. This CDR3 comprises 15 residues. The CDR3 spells CASSLSSGTYNEQFF. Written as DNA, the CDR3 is TGCGCCAGCAGCTTGTCTAGCGGGACATACAATGAGCAGTTCTTC.

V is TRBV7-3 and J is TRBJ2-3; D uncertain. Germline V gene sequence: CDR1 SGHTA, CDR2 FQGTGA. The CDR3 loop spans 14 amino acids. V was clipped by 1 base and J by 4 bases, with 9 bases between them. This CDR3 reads CASSLRGGADTQYF. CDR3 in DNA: TGTGCCAGCAGCTTAAGAGGTGGGGCAGATACGCAGTATTTT. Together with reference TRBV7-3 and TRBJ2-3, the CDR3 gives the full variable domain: GAGVSQTPSNKVTEKGKYVELRCDPISGHTALYWYRQSLGQGPEFLIYFQGTGAADDSGLPNDRFFAVRPEGSVSTLKIQRTERGDSAVYLCASSLRGGADTQYFGPGTRLTVL.

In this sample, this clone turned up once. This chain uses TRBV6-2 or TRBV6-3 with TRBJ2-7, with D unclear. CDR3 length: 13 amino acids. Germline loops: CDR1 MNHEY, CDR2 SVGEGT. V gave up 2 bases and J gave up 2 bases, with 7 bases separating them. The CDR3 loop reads CASSYAETYEQYF. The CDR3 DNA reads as TGTGCCAGCAGTTACGCCGAAACCTACGAGCAGTACTTC.

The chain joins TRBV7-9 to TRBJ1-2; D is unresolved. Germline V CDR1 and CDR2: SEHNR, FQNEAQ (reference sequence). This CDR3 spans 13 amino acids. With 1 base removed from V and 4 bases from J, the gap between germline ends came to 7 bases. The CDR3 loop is CASSLGTPYGYTF. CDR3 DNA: TGTGCCAGCAGCTTAGGCACCCCCTATGGCTACACCTTC.